Listed here are 29 T cell receptor beta chains from one sample, sequenced in a study of blood T cell repertoires in COVID-19. The data were produced by immunoSEQ multiplex PCR, yet TCRdb's version contains in-frame clones alone and is incomplete. The sample consists of 200,000 to 250,000 clones, 70% to 90% of them appearing once. The source material was peripheral blood. These TCRs come from a man aged 25-45 years with COVID-19, enrolled during active disease.

This rearrangement joins TRBV5-1 to TRBJ1-1; D unresolved. V lost 5 bases and J 5 bases, leaving 7 bases between the germline ends. This CDR3 region has 11 residues. Germline V gives CDR1 SGHRS, CDR2 YFSETQ. The CDR3 coding sequence is TGCGCCAGCAGTGGAGGAACTGAAGCTTTCTTT. This sequence encodes CASSGGTEAFF. The complete variable domain, with remaining parts taken from reference TRBV5-1 and TRBJ1-1, reads KAGVTQTPRYLIKTRGQQVTLSCSPISGHRSVSWYQQTPGQGLQFLFEYFSETQRNKGNFPGRFSGRQFSNSRSEMNVSTLELGDSALYLCASSGGTEAFFGQGTRLTVV.

The V and J genes are TRBV5-6 and TRBJ2-1; TRBD2 matches 9 bases. V lost 0 bases and J lost 8; bases outside the gene matches: 0. Per the germline V gene, CDR1 is SGHDT and CDR2 is YYEEEE. The CDR3 is 13 amino acids. The DNA of the CDR3 is TGTGCCAGCAGCTTGGGGACTAGCGATGAGCAGTTCTTC. It codes for CASSLGTSDEQFF.

The rearrangement joins TRBV25-1 to TRBJ1-5; no clear D. The CDR3 is 14 amino acids. Germline V gene sequence: CDR1 MGHDK, CDR2 SYGVNS. Trimming cost V 3 bases and J 4 bases, with 10 bases left between them. CDR3 residues: CASSDGILNQPQHF. CDR3 nucleotide sequence: TGTGCCAGCAGTGACGGGATTTTAAATCAGCCCCAGCATTTT.

The rearrangement joins TRBV29-1 to TRBJ2-3; D may be TRBD1 (5 bases). CDR3 length: 13 amino acids. CDR1 is SQVTM and CDR2 is ANQGSEA in the germline V gene. With 2 bases removed from V and 3 bases from J, the gap between germline ends came to 9 bases. The CDR3 protein is CSVERGQTDTQYF. As DNA, the CDR3 is TGCAGCGTTGAAAGGGGTCAAACAGATACGCAGTATTTT.

The rearrangement uses TRBV2 and TRBJ1-2; perhaps TRBD1 as D (5 bases). Trimming pared 5 bases from V and 0 bases from J, leaving 10 bases between. CDR1 and CDR2 (germline): SNHLY, FYNNEI. The CDR3 sequence is 14 residues long. CDR3 bases: TGTGCCAGCAGTAGGACAAACGCTAACTATGGCTACACCTTC. This codes for CASSRTNANYGYTF.

The chain is built from TRBV7-9 and TRBJ2-5; D not resolved. There are 15 residues in the CDR3. Germline loops: CDR1 SEHNR, CDR2 FQNEAQ (reference sequence). Trimming left V 5 bases short and J 5 bases short, with 18 bases between. Here the CDR3 reads CASSPLGSLSETQYF. CDR3 coding DNA: TGTGCCAGCAGCCCCCTGGGCTCGTTGTCGGAGACCCAGTACTTC. The variable domain in full, completed from reference TRBV7-9 and TRBJ2-5, reads DTGVSQNPRHKITKRGQNVTFRCDPISEHNRLYWYRQTLGQGPEFLTYFQNEAQLEKSRLLSDRFSAERPKGSFSTLEIQRTEQGDSAMYLCASSPLGSLSETQYFGPGTRLLVL.

The chain uses TRBV7-8 and TRBJ2-1; 8 bases fit TRBD1. CDR3 length equals 16 residues. Germline V lookup: CDR1 SGHVS, CDR2 FQNEAQ. The ends lost 5 bases at V and 0 bases at J; junction bases unmatched: 6. The CDR3 nucleotides read TGTGCCAGCAGCCAGGGGGCGGCTCTCTCCTACAATGAGCAGTTCTTC. Translation: CASSQGAALSYNEQFF.

The CDR3 reads CASSLDPTGSGANVLTF. The CDR3 DNA reads as TGCGCCAGCAGCTTGGACCCAACAGGGTCTGGGGCCAACGTCCTGACTTTC. The V and J genes are TRBV5-1 and TRBJ2-6, with D possibly TRBD1 on 6 matching bases. The V end was cut by 0 bases, the J end by 1 base, with 11 bases between. CDR3 length equals 17 residues. Germline V gives CDR1 SGHRS, CDR2 YFSETQ.

The gene calls are TRBV9 and TRBJ2-1, with 9 nucleotides matching TRBD2. With V trimmed by 0 bases and J by 9 bases, 4 bases remained unmatched. The CDR3 consists of 14 residues. Germline assignment: CDR1 SGDLS and CDR2 YYNGEE. CDR3 amino acids: CASSVDLAGVEQFF. The CDR3 DNA reads TGTGCCAGCAGCGTAGATTTAGCGGGAGTTGAGCAGTTCTTC.

In DNA, the CDR3 is TGTGCCAGCAGCGAGGGAGGGGACAGGGCCTACGAGCAGTACTTC. Protein sequence: CASSEGGDRAYEQYF. The V and J genes are TRBV9 and TRBJ2-7; 9 bases are shared with TRBD1. Trimming cost V 3 bases and J 2 bases; bases outside gene matches: 6. Germline loops: CDR1 SGDLS, CDR2 YYNGEE. CDR3 size: 15 residues.

This clone has just a few counts. The chain has TRBV19 and TRBJ2-1; 8 bases are a match to TRBD2. The CDR3 sequence is 15 residues long. CDR1 and CDR2 from the germline V gene are LNHDA and SQIVND (reference sequence). The V segment lost 7 bases and the J segment 4 bases; nucleotides outside the gene matches: 9. The CDR3 region is CASTIGGGLYNEQFF. The CDR3, as DNA: TGTGCCAGTACCATCGGCGGGGGGCTATACAATGAGCAGTTCTTC.

This rearrangement joins TRBV11-2 to TRBJ2-2, with D possibly being TRBD1 (5 bases). This CDR3 is 15 amino acids long. Germline CDR1 and CDR2: SGHAT and FQNNGV. V was shortened by 1 base and J by 6 bases, with 12 bases between the two germline ends. As DNA, the CDR3 is TGTGCCAGCAGCTTAGCCCCAGGGTGGGCCGGGGAGCTGTTTTTT. Amino acids: CASSLAPGWAGELFF.

This clone was observed a few times. This CDR3 reads CASSSGQGDRNYGYTF. Written as DNA, the CDR3 is TGTGCCAGCAGTTCGGGACAGGGGGATAGGAACTATGGCTACACCTTC. The chain joins TRBV27 to TRBJ1-2, with 11 bases aligning to TRBD1. This CDR3 comprises 16 residues. Unmatched junction bases numbered 6, after V lost 4 bases and J lost 2 bases. In germline, CDR1 is MNHEY, CDR2 SMNVEV (reference sequence).

This clone was observed a single time. The CDR3 nucleotides read TGCGCCAGCAGCTTAACAATCCGGGACAGCGAAACTCACACTGAAGCTTTCTTT. It translates to CASSLTIRDSETHTEAFF. This chain connects TRBV5-1 to TRBJ1-1; TRBD1 matches 7 bases. CDR1 and CDR2 (germline): SGHRS, YFSETQ. The V gene end was trimmed by 2 bases and the J gene end by 3 bases; junction bases not matched to a gene: 16. This CDR3 is 18 amino acids long.

The genes are TRBV11-2 and TRBJ2-1; 9 bases fit TRBD2. Germline-derived CDR1 and CDR2 are SGHAT and FQNNGV. CDR3 length: 14 amino acids. The V segment lost 3 bases and the J segment 8 bases; nucleotides outside the gene matches: 5. The CDR3 DNA is TGTGCCAGCAGCTTCGGGACTAGCTGGTATGAGCAGTTCTTC. It encodes CASSFGTSWYEQFF.

Here the CDR3 DNA reads TGTGCCAGCAGCGTCCGGGACAGGGGATCCTACGAGCAGTACTTC. Translation: CASSVRDRGSYEQYF. V and J are TRBV6-2 or TRBV6-3 and TRBJ2-7, with TRBD1 matching over 10 bases. CDR3 length: 15 residues. The V segment lost 6 bases and the J segment 1 base; nucleotides outside the gene matches: 6. Germline CDR1 is MNHEY and CDR2 is SVGEGT.

The CDR3 here is CASNSPRGLGDTEAFF. The CDR3 DNA reads TGTGCCAGTAACTCCCCCCGAGGTCTCGGGGACACTGAAGCTTTCTTT. The gene calls are TRBV19 and TRBJ1-1, with D unresolved. The CDR3 sequence is 16 residues long. Germline V gene data show CDR1 as LNHDA and CDR2 as SQIVND (reference sequence). V lost 7 bases, J lost 3 bases, and 21 bases lay in between.

The chain is built from TRBV27 and TRBJ2-1, with 12 bases fitting TRBD2. The junction had 7 bases not matched to a gene; V was cut back by 0 bases and J by 1 base. The V gene's germline CDR1 is MNHEY and CDR2 SMNVEV (reference sequence). CDR3 length: 19 amino acids. CDR3 sequence reads: CASSLSASGRAESYNEQFF. The CDR3 region has the DNA TGTGCCAGCAGTTTATCGGCTAGCGGGAGGGCCGAGTCCTACAATGAGCAGTTCTTC.

The chain has TRBV7-3 and TRBJ1-6, with D uncertain. The CDR3 covers 13 residues. Germline V gene data show CDR1 as SGHTA and CDR2 as FQGTGA. Trimming took off 5 bases at V and 7 bases at J, with 9 bases between the two ends. The CDR3 spells CASSPQRNSPLHF. In nucleotides, the CDR3 is TGTGCCAGCAGCCCCCAGAGGAATTCACCCCTCCACTTT. The whole variable domain, remainder taken from reference TRBV7-3 and TRBJ1-6, is GAGVSQTPSNKVTEKGKYVELRCDPISGHTALYWYRQSLGQGPEFLIYFQGTGAADDSGLPNDRFFAVRPEGSVSTLKIQRTERGDSAVYLCASSPQRNSPLHFGNGTRLTVT.

The V call is TRBV12-3 or TRBV12-4, the J call TRBJ1-2; 7 bases match TRBD1. CDR3 length: 13 residues. Trimming took 9 bases from V and 0 from J; bases not matched to a gene: 4. The CDR3 sequence: CARQGSANYGYTF. For the CDR3, the DNA is TGTGCCAGACAGGGGTCGGCTAACTATGGCTACACCTTC.

The chain combines TRBV19 with TRBJ1-5; tentatively, D is TRBD1 (5 bases). Trimming pared 5 bases from V and 0 bases from J, leaving 20 bases between. This CDR3 region has 18 residues. Germline CDR1 reads LNHDA; CDR2 reads SQIVND (reference sequence). DNA for the CDR3: TGTGCCAGTAGTCCAACGCCTCCTTCAGGGTCTAGCAATCAGCCCCAGCATTTT. Protein sequence: CASSPTPPSGSSNQPQHF.

The chain uses TRBV6-5 and TRBJ1-3; TRBD1 is a possible D gene (5 bases). CDR1 and CDR2 from the germline V gene are MNHEY and SVGAGI. V lost 7 bases and J 0 bases, leaving 13 bases between the germline ends. The CDR3 totals 15 residues. The CDR3 DNA follows: TGTGCCAGCACCTTGACAGCCATCTCTGGAAACACCATATATTTT. Amino acids: CASTLTAISGNTIYF.

This chain uses TRBV7-8 with TRBJ2-2, with 7 positions matching TRBD1. V lost 5 bases to trimming and J lost 7 bases; unmatched junction nucleotides: 13. The CDR3 contains 16 residues. In germline, CDR1 is SGHVS, CDR2 FQNEAQ. CDR3 loop: CASSQRQGLSRGELFF. For the CDR3, the DNA is TGTGCCAGCAGCCAACGACAGGGTCTCAGTCGCGGGGAGCTGTTTTTT.

V and J are TRBV6-2 or TRBV6-3 and TRBJ2-2; 9 bases agree with TRBD1. V was clipped by 5 bases and J by 7 bases; unmatched bases: 11. The germline CDR1 and CDR2 sequences are MNHEY and SVGEGT. The CDR3 is made up of 16 amino acids. DNA of the CDR3: TGTGCCAGCAGTACGACAGGGGGTTATATCGGCGGGGAGCTGTTTTTT. Amino acids: CASSTTGGYIGGELFF.

The V gene is TRBV3-1 (or the pseudogene TRBV3-2), the J gene TRBJ2-7; D perhaps matches TRBD1 (6 bases). This CDR3 is built from 17 residues. Germline lookup yields CDR1 LGHDT and CDR2 YNNKEL (reference sequence). V lost 6 bases, J lost 0 bases, and 21 bases lay in between. CDR3 amino acids: CASRQGFSLRSSYEQYF. The CDR3 nucleotides read TGTGCCAGCAGGCAGGGGTTTAGCCTCCGGAGCTCCTACGAGCAGTACTTC.

This clone was counted a single time. The chain employs TRBV4-1 and TRBJ1-4; TRBD1 matches at 8 bases. Germline V gene sequence: CDR1 MGHRA, CDR2 YSYEKL. V shed 2 bases, J shed 8 bases, and the junction held 7 bases outside the gene matches. This CDR3 comprises 15 residues. The CDR3 nucleotides are TGCGCCAGCAGCCAACCGGACAGGGATGAGGAAAAACTGTTTTTT. This translates into CASSQPDRDEEKLFF.

The chain has TRBV7-2 and TRBJ2-7; D call uncertain. V was clipped by 5 bases and J by 3 bases, with 11 bases between them. Germline V gene data show CDR1 as SGHTA and CDR2 as FQGNSA. This CDR3 is built from 13 residues. The CDR3 DNA follows: TGTGCCAGCAGCCTCCAGGTGAGCTACGAGCAGTACTTC. Its protein product is CASSLQVSYEQYF. Complete variable domain (other parts from reference TRBV7-2 and TRBJ2-7): GAGVSQSPSNKVTEKGKDVELRCDPISGHTALYWYRQSLGQGLEFLIYFQGNSAPDKSGLPSDRFSAERTGGSVSTLTIQRTQQEDSAVYLCASSLQVSYEQYFGPGTRLTVT.

The chain carries TRBV5-6 and TRBJ1-1; 7 nucleotides match TRBD1. Germline values: CDR1 SGHDT, CDR2 YYEEEE. The ends lost 4 bases at V and 4 bases at J; junction bases unmatched: 10. The CDR3 loop spans 15 amino acids. The CDR3 sequence: CASSGMGTVSTEAFF. CDR3 bases: TGTGCCAGCAGCGGGATGGGGACAGTGAGCACTGAAGCTTTCTTT.

The V gene is TRBV19, the J gene TRBJ2-5, with 7 bases aligning to TRBD2. The V and J ends lost 3 bases and 4 bases, in that order; junction bases with no gene match: 2. CDR3 length: 13 amino acids. Per the germline V gene, CDR1 is LNHDA and CDR2 is SQIVND (reference sequence). The CDR3 loop reads CASSITGGETQYF. As DNA, the CDR3 is TGTGCCAGTAGTATTACGGGGGGAGAGACCCAGTACTTC.